This T cell receptor beta chain was retrieved from a study of T cell changes during pregnancy in multiple sclerosis. Measured with immunoSEQ multiplex PCR; TCRdb has only the in-frame clones, and not every one. The sample has under 70,000 clones, about nine tenths seen once. There are a few counts of this clone. Trimming removed 6 bases at V and 0 bases at J, with 13 bases between. Looked up from germline, CDR1 is LNHDA and CDR2 is SQIVND (reference sequence). The CDR3 extends over 15 amino acids. The gene calls are TRBV19 and TRBJ2-3; D is unclear. The sequence derives from a female donor in good health, enrolled as a control in a pregnancy study. Specimen: peripheral blood, collected in the third trimester of pregnancy. CDR3 in DNA: TGTGCCAGTAGGGGTCAGCGCAGTAGCACAGATACGCAGTATTTT. It is translated as CASRGQRSSTDTQYF.